This T cell receptor (beta chain) emerged from a study of beta chain features in type 1 diabetes. With 6 bases removed from V and 2 bases from J, the gap between germline ends came to 11 bases. The CDR3 runs to 14 residues. Germline CDR1 and CDR2: SEHNR and FQNEAQ (reference sequence). There are a few counts of this clone. Reverse transcribing all isolated RNA meant expressed TCRB transcripts were sequenced. Data came from immunoSEQ multiplex PCR; TCRdb stores just in-frame clones and leaves some out. The table has under 400,000 clones, roughly an eighth seen once. This TCR came from a man younger than 35 in good health. J is TRBJ1-5 and V is TRBV7-9; no clear D. The sample consisted of naive CD4+ T cells from blood. CDR3 sequence (DNA): TGTGCCAGCAGGCCGAGCGGCGGCAATCAGCCCCAGCATTTT. It is translated as CASRPSGGNQPQHF.